This entry describes one TCR beta chain. Methods used by the authors: Reference gene primer amplification yielded estimated nucleated cell counts. Repertoires were generated with immunoSEQ multiplex PCR, while TCRdb's copy carries only in-frame clones and drops some. The DNA was the basis for D and trimming; V, J and clone size are from that table. The data contain tens of thousands of clones, about 87% of them singletons. V was cut by 5 bases and J by 9 bases, with 14 bases left in between. Germline lookup yields CDR1 MNHEY and CDR2 SVGAGI. The CDR3 contains 13 residues. This sample is part of a study of blood T cell repertoires in COVID-19. Study-level background: Sites in the United States, Italy and Spain provided acute and convalescent COVID-19 samples. PBMCs, B-cell-depleted T cells, or T cells provided the cDNA or gDNA that made up the material.

This receptor was obtained from a man at least 80 years old with acute or convalescent COVID-19. J is TRBJ1-5 and V is TRBV6-5, with D unclear. Sequencing used peripheral blood. CDR3 bases: TGTGCCAGCAGTATCGGACTGATCAGGCCCCAGCATTTT. Translation: CASSIGLIRPQHF.